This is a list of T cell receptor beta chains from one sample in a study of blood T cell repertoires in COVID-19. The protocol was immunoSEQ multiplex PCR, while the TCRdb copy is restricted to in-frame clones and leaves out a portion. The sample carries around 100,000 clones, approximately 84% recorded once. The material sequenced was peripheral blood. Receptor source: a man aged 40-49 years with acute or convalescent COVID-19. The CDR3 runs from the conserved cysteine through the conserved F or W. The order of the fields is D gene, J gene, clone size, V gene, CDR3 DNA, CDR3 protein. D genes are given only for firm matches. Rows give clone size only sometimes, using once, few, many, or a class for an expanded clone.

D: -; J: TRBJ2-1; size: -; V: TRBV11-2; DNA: TGTGCCAGCAGCTTTGCGGGGGCCGGCAATGAGCAGTTCTTC; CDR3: CASSFAGAGNEQFF
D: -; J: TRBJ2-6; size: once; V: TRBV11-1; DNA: TGTGCCAGCAGTCCTGGGGGGTCGGGCGGGGCCAACGTCCTGACTTTC; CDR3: CASSPGGSGGANVLTF
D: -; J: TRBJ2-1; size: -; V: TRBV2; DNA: TGTGCCAGCAGTGAAGCGTTGGACAGTGAGTCGTACAATGAGCAGTTCTTC; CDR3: CASSEALDSESYNEQFF
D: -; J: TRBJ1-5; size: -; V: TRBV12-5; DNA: TGTGCTAGTGGTGCCGGACAACCCCAGCATTTT; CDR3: CASGAGQPQHF
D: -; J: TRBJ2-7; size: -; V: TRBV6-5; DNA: TGTGCCAGCAGCCGGACAGAAAACGAGCAGTACTTC; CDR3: CASSRTENEQYF
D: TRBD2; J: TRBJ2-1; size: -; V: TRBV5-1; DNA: TGCGCCAGCAGCTTAGGGGGACTAGCGGGAGACAATGAGCAGTTCTTC; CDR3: CASSLGGLAGDNEQFF
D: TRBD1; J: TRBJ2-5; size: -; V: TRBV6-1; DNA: TGTGCCAGCAGTGAAGCGCGGGGGACAGGGGGCCAGGAGACCCAGTACTTC; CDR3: CASSEARGTGGQETQYF
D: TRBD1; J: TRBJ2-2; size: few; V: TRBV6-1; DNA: TGTGCCAGCAGGGGGACAGGACGGAACACCGGGGAGCTGTTTTTT; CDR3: CASRGTGRNTGELFF
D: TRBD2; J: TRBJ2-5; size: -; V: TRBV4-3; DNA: TGCGCCAGCAGCTCTACCGGGGGGGCCCCCTGGGAGACCCAGTACTTC; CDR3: CASSSTGGAPWETQYF
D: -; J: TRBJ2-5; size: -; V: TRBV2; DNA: TGTGCCAGCAGTGAAATTTTGTCTATGCAAGAGACCCAGTACTTC; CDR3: CASSEILSMQETQYF
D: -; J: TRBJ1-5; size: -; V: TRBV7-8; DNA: TGTGCCAGCAGCCGAGGGGGGGGCAATCAGCCCCAGCATTTT; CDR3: CASSRGGGNQPQHF
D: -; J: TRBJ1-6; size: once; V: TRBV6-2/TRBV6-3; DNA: TGTGCCAGCAGCCTCGGGACACCCTATAATTCACCCCTCCACTTT; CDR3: CASSLGTPYNSPLHF
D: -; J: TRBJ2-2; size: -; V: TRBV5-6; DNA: TGTGCCAGCAGCTTGGGGCTAGTTGGCACCGGGGAGCTGTTTTTT; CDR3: CASSLGLVGTGELFF
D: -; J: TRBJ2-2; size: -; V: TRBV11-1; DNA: TGTGCCAGCAGCTTAGACGGTACGAACACCGGGGAGCTGTTTTTT; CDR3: CASSLDGTNTGELFF
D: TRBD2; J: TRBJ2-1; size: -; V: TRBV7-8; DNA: TGTGCCAGCAGCTTAGGTCTAGCGGGAGGAGACAATGAGCAGTTCTTC; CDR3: CASSLGLAGGDNEQFF
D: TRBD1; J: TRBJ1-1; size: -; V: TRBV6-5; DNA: TGTGCCAGCAGCGACAGGGGGTACACTGAAGCTTTCTTT; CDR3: CASSDRGYTEAFF
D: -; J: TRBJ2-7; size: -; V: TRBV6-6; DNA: TGTGCCAGCAGTGGAGGGTACGAGCAGTACTTC; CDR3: CASSGGYEQYF
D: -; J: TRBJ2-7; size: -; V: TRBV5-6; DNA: TGTGCCAGCAGCTTGATGATTGGCTTCTACGAGCAGTACTTC; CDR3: CASSLMIGFYEQYF
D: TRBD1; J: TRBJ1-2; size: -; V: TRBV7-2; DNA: TGTGCCAGCAGCGAGGGACAGAAATCCTGGGACTATGGCTACACCTTC; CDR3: CASSEGQKSWDYGYTF
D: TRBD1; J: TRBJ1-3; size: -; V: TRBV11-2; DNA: TGTGCCAGCAGCAGGGGGCGAAACACCATATATTTT; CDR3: CASSRGRNTIYF
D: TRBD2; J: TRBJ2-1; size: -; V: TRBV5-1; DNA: TGCGCCAGCAGCAGCCGTGGGCTAGCGGTAAACAATGAGCAGTTCTTC; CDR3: CASSSRGLAVNNEQFF
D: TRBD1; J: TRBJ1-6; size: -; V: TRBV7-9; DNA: TGTGCCAGCAGCTTGCCCGGGACAGGGGTCTCACCCCTCCACTTT; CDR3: CASSLPGTGVSPLHF
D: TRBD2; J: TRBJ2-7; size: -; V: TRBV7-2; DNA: TGTGCCAGCAGCTTATATGCTAGCGGGAGTAACGAGCAGTACTTC; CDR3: CASSLYASGSNEQYF
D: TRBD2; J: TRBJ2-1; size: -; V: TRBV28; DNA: TGTGCCAGCAGCCTAGCGGGGGGGGACGGAGGGCAGTTCTTC; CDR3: CASSLAGGDGGQFF